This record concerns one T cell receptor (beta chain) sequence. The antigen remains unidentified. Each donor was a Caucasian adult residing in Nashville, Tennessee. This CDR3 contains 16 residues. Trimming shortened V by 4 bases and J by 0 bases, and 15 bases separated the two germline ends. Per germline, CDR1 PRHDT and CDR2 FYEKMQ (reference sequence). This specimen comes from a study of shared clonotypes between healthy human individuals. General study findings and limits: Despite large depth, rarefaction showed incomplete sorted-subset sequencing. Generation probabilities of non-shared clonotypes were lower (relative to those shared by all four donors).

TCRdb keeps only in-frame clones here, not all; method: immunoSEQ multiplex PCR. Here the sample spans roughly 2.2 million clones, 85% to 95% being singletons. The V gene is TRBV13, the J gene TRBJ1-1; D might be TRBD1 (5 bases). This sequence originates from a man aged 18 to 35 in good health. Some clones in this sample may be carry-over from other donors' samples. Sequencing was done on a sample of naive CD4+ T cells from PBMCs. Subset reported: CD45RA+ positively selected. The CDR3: CASSSEGPGLNTEAFF. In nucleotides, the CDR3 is TGTGCCAGCAGCTCCGAGGGGCCGGGATTGAACACTGAAGCTTTCTTT.